Listed below are T cell receptor beta chains from one sample, sequenced in a study of cytomegalovirus exposure and HLA in healthy donors. TCRdb's table, derived via immunoSEQ multiplex PCR, lists solely in-frame clones and lacks some. The table lists 75,000 to 90,000 clones, approximately 80% of them singletons. The sequenced material came from PBMCs. These TCRs come from a man in his fifties or sixties in good health and CMV-seronegative. Each CDR3 is given with its conserved first and last residue. A D gene is named only where the DNA matches it firmly. A row's size may be missing; if present it is once, few, many or a size class.

>19|TRBJ1-1|NA|TRBV28|NA
TGTGCCAGTGACCATGGCTACCTCGGACAGACGGGGACAAACACTGAAGCTTTCTTT
CASDHGYLGQTGTNTEAFF
>18|TRBJ2-3|TRBD2|TRBV9|NA
TGTGCCAGCAGCTCCCCGGGGGGGGCTAGCGGGCGCACAGATACGCAGTATTTT
CASSSPGGASGRTDTQYF
>15|TRBJ2-1|NA|TRBV27|NA
TGTGCCAGCAGTGAGTCTAGGGGCTCCTACAATGAGCAGTTCTTC
CASSESRGSYNEQFF
>15|TRBJ1-6|NA|TRBV30|NA
TGTGCCTGGACCCTCGCAGGGGCGAGAAATTCACCCCTCCACTTT
CAWTLAGARNSPLHF
>12|TRBJ1-3|NA|TRBV7-2|few
TGTGCCAGCAGCGCCTCTAGAAACACCATATATTTT
CASSASRNTIYF
>16|TRBJ1-3|NA|TRBV5-6|NA
TGTGCCAGCAGCTTGGGTCACGGTGGTTCTGGAAACACCATATATTTT
CASSLGHGGSGNTIYF
>15|TRBJ2-5|TRBD2|TRBV6-1|few
TGTGCCAGCGAGCTGACTAGCGGGGGCCAAGAGACCCAGTACTTC
CASELTSGGQETQYF
>16|TRBJ2-1|TRBD1|TRBV11-2|NA
TGTGCCAGCTCGCCGTTCCCCTTACAGGGGCCGGATGAGCAGTTCTTC
CASSPFPLQGPDEQFF
>13|TRBJ1-1|NA|TRBV5-4|NA
TGTGCCAGCAGCTTATACAAGAACACTGAAGCTTTCTTT
CASSLYKNTEAFF
>16|TRBJ2-1|NA|TRBV14|NA
TGTGCCAGCAGCCAATCCTTGTCCGCAGGCCGAAATGAGCAGTTCTTC
CASSQSLSAGRNEQFF
>15|TRBJ1-3|NA|TRBV5-1|once
TGCGCCACCCCCTCCCTGGAGTTCTCTGGAAACACCATATATTTT
CATPSLEFSGNTIYF
>15|TRBJ1-5|TRBD1|TRBV7-8|NA
TGTGCCAGCAGCCCGACTACAGGGGGCAATCAGCCCCAGCATTTT
CASSPTTGGNQPQHF
>16|TRBJ2-2|NA|TRBV7-6|NA
TGTGCCAGCACCCAGGAGGGGGGGTCAAACACCGGGGAGCTGTTTTTT
CASTQEGGSNTGELFF
>16|TRBJ2-3|TRBD2|TRBV9|NA
TGTGCCAGCAGCGTATCCCGGGCGGGGGGCACAGATACGCAGTATTTT
CASSVSRAGGTDTQYF
>16|TRBJ2-3|NA|TRBV6-1|NA
TGTGCCAGCAGTGAATTTTTAGCCACTAGCACAGATACGCAGTATTTT
CASSEFLATSTDTQYF
>17|TRBJ2-1|TRBD1|TRBV28|NA
TGTGCCAGCATCCCCCCCCCGTGGGACAGGGTTTCCAATGAGCAGTTCTTC
CASIPPPWDRVSNEQFF
>17|TRBJ1-1|NA|TRBV21-1|once
TGTGCCAGCAGCAAAGTGGCTAAAGGGGGTATGAACACTGAAGCTTTCTTT
CASSKVAKGGMNTEAFF
>14|TRBJ2-5|NA|TRBV7-2|NA
TGTGCCAGCAGCACTGGGGGGATCGGAGAGACCCAGTACTTC
CASSTGGIGETQYF
>13|TRBJ1-2|TRBD1|TRBV2|NA
TGTGCCAGCAGTGAACAGGGGGTCTATGGCTACACCTTC
CASSEQGVYGYTF
>15|TRBJ1-1|NA|TRBV4-2|few
TGTGCCAGCAGCCGAGAACACCCGATGAACACTGAAGCTTTCTTT
CASSREHPMNTEAFF
>16|TRBJ1-5|TRBD1|TRBV19|NA
TGTGCCAGTAGTATCATAGGGACAGGGTTCAATCAGCCCCAGCATTTT
CASSIIGTGFNQPQHF
>16|TRBJ2-3|NA|TRBV7-2|NA
TGTGCCAGCAGCTTAGCGCTTTCAGGGGCAGCCTCGAAGCAGTATTTT
CASSLALSGAASKQYF
>14|TRBJ2-2|NA|TRBV2|NA
TGTGCCAGCAGCCAATCCGGGAACACCGGGGAGCTGTTTTTT
CASSQSGNTGELFF
>15|TRBJ2-7|NA|TRBV11-1|NA
TGTGCCAGCAGCCTGCCTTTAGGGAGTCTCCACGAGCAGTACTTC
CASSLPLGSLHEQYF
>14|TRBJ2-4|TRBD1|TRBV2|many
TGTGCCAGCACCTCACAGGGGGCCAAAAACATTCAGTACTTC
CASTSQGAKNIQYF
>15|TRBJ2-1|TRBD1|TRBV7-2|NA
TGTGCCAGCAGCCGACAGGGGGCTGGTTACAATGAGCAGTTCTTC
CASSRQGAGYNEQFF
>13|TRBJ1-1|TRBD1|TRBV19|NA
TGTGCCAGTAGTCCCGACAGGGGATTGGAAGCTTTCTTT
CASSPDRGLEAFF
>14|TRBJ1-1|NA|TRBV4-3|NA
TGCGCCAGCAGCCAAGATAAACTCCACACTGAAGCTTTCTTT
CASSQDKLHTEAFF
>15|TRBJ1-1|NA|TRBV5-1|NA
TGCGCCAGCAGCTTGGTACAGGCCCCCGGAGCTGAAGCTTTCTTT
CASSLVQAPGAEAFF
>16|TRBJ2-5|TRBD2|TRBV5-4|NA
TGTGCCAGCAGCCGATATCTAGCGGGGGGCCAAGAGACCCAGTACTTC
CASSRYLAGGQETQYF
>15|TRBJ1-6|TRBD1|TRBV4-1|NA
TGCGCCAGCAGCCAAGTCGCAGGGGGCATTTCACCCCTCCACTTT
CASSQVAGGISPLHF
>15|TRBJ2-3|TRBD2|TRBV29-1|NA
TGCAGCGTGCAGGGACTAGCGGGCCGCACAGATACGCAGTATTTT
CSVQGLAGRTDTQYF
>14|TRBJ2-7|TRBD1|TRBV5-1|NA
TGCGCCAGCAGCTCGGGACAGGGGTCCTACGAGCAGTACTTC
CASSSGQGSYEQYF
>13|TRBJ1-2|NA|TRBV6-1|NA
TGTGCCAGCAGCCTTCAGGGAAATGCTGGCTACACCTTC
CASSLQGNAGYTF
>14|TRBJ2-2|NA|TRBV5-5|NA
TGTGCCAGCAGCGTTTTACAGGGCACCGGGGAGCTGTTTTTT
CASSVLQGTGELFF